A selection of T cell receptor beta chains follows, all from one sample in a study of cytomegalovirus exposure and HLA in healthy donors. This table comes from immunoSEQ multiplex PCR, and its TCRdb copy is limited to in-frame clones, with some not included. The sample yields some 78,000 clones, over 70% seen once. Sequenced: PBMCs. The receptors were sampled from a man in his forties or fifties in good health and CMV-seropositive. The conserved cysteine and the conserved F or W are not part of the CDR3 here.

TRBV6-6	TRBJ1-2	ASKPLDTYYGYT
TRBV7-9	TRBJ2-7	SSSPTGGIEQY
TRBV5-1	TRBJ2-7	ASSLYDRDYEQY
TRBV5-5	TRBJ1-5	ASSFNQGLNQPQH
TRBV2	TRBJ2-1	ARGGSSGSFDEQF
TRBV7-3	TRBJ2-7	ASSLTGGSEQY
TRBV11-2	.	ASSSTSGSDEQY
TRBV19	TRBJ1-2	ASSIEAPRSGVGYGYT
TRBV30	TRBJ1-5	AWSAGRDQPQH
TRBV11-2	TRBJ2-1	ASSSGQGPYNEQF
TRBV19	TRBJ2-1	ASSIRDNHNEQF